This T cell receptor (beta chain) came from a study of T cell repertoires in ileal Crohn's disease (dated by TCRdb to between 2018 and 2021). Broadly, across the study: Median disease duration was about eight years, and about 35% of patients were identified as active smokers at the time of surgery. Surgery was performed for a complication in all patients, with stricturing disease in approximately 60% and penetrating disease in roughly 40%. Roughly half of the patients were given postoperative therapy, with around 11 receiving thiopurines and under 20 receiving anti-TNF agents. M6 samples were neoterminal ileum biopsies taken at postoperative colonoscopy. TCR repertoire analysis was performed in about 61 Crohn's disease patients drawn from a prospective multicentre cohort. The study was conducted in parallel with a multicentre cohort that was designed to identify predictors of early endoscopic recurrence following ileocolonic resection. A Rutgeerts score higher than i0 was the definition used for endoscopic postoperative recurrence. A total of some 170 mucosal samples from about 50 patients were sequenced, with samples obtained at several locations on the surgical specimen and at postoperative endoscopy.

For commercial TCRB immunosequencing, roughly 0.5 micrograms of biopsy DNA were submitted for each sample. A two-step, amplification bias-controlled multiplex PCR was used by Adaptive Biotechnology to amplify CDR3 regions from genomic DNA. Primers covering every V and J gene segment were used in the first PCR, while barcodes and Illumina adapters were added in the second PCR. CDR3 libraries were sequenced on an Illumina instrument. In the source study's methods: Analysis combined the vendor-provided pipelines with custom analysis of raw data in R/Bioconductor under R version 3.3.0. Clonality, which ranges from 0 to 1, was calculated as the inverse of the normalised Shannon entropy across all productive clones. High-frequency clones were defined as the share of the repertoire taken up by the top 100 clones, keeping only clones that passed a 95% confidence test. Overlap between samples was measured with the Morisita-Horn index, while repertoire diversity was measured with the Simpson index. In TCRdb, the immuneACCESS table is reduced to in-frame sequences with V and J assigned. These tables do not hold every clone; where another copy was compared, an unresolved V gene accounts for under half, and the others remain unexplained. V, J and clone size derive from that table, while D and trimming were established from the DNA sequence. Within this sample are about 62,000 clones, with about 89% of them counted one time only. Of the sample, roughly 2% is held by the ten largest clones.

The germline V gene encodes CDR1 MNHNS and CDR2 SASEGT. The junction shows trimming of 3 bases on V and 0 bases on J, plus 6 bases between the germline ends. The CDR3 spans 14 residues, from the cysteine through the phenylalanine. The DNA shown is the 42-base CDR3, in frame from base 1. The time point tag for this specimen amounts to: neoterminal ileum biopsy at postoperative endoscopy, about 6 months after surgery. Eligible patients were adults with ileal or ileocolonic Crohn's disease who had an indication for ileocolonic resection. Whole ileal mucosal biopsies were stored frozen at -80°C before DNA extraction. Genomic DNA was isolated from frozen whole biopsies using a TRizol-based method, and the DNA was quantified with a NanoDrop 2000 spectrophotometer. Beyond this particular receptor, the publication reports: More high-frequency clones were carried by sorted CD8 T cells than by CD4 T cells, suggesting that mucosal expansions were mainly CD8. Endoscopic recurrence was found to be associated with higher high-frequency clone percentages at surgery, and recurrence was observed in all patients with clonality above 26.8% (18/57). Patients who were active smokers at surgery had a significantly higher proportion of clonal expansions than non-smokers (around 26% vs 18%, p=0.02). Only a subgroup of patients, of unstated size, had mucosal CD4 and CD8 T cells sorted and sequenced. Postoperative endoscopy was performed at varying times within the first year after surgery, with a median delay of roughly 6.4 months.

On this clone: This clone's antigen is unknown. Base-call qualities are not available, and no considerably larger clone is one nucleotide away.

This TCR derives from an adult with Crohn's disease. What was sequenced was ileal tissue. This chain joins TRBV6-1 to TRBJ1-5; too little of a D gene remains to name it. The CDR3 region has the sequence CASSDSNSNQPQHF. The DNA is as follows: TGTGCCAGCAGTGATTCTAATAGCAATCAGCCCCAGCATTTT.